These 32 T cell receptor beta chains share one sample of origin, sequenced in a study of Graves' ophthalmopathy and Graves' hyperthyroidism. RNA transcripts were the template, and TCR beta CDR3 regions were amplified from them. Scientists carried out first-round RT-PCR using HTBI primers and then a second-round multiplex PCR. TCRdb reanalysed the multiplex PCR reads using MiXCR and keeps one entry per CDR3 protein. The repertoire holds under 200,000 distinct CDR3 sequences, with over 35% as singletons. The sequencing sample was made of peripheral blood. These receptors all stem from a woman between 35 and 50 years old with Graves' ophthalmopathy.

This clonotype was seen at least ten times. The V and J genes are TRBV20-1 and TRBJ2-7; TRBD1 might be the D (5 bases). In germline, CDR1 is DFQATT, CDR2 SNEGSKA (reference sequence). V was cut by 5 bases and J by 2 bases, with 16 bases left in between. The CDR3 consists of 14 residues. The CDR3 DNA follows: TGCAGTGCTGCCCTGATCGGACAAACCTACGAGCAGTACTTC. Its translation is CSAALIGQTYEQYF.

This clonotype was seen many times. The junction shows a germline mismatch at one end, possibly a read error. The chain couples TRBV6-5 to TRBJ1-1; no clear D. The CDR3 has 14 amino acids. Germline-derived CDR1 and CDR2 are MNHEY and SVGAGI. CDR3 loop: CASSRLLGNTEASF. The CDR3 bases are TGTGCCAGCAGTCGCCTTTTAGGGAACACTGAAGCTTCCTTT.

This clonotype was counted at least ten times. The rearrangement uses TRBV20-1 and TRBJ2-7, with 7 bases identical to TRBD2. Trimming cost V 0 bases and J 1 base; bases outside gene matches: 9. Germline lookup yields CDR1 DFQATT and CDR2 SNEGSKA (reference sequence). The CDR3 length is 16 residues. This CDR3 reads CSARDPESGISYEQYF. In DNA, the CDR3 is TGCAGTGCTAGAGATCCCGAGAGCGGGATATCCTACGAGCAGTACTTC.

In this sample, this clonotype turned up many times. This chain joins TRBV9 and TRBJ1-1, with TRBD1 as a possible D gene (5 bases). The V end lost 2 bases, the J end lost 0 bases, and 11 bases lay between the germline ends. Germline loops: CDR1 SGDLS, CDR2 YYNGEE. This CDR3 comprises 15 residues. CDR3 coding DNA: TGTGCCAGCAGCGTTACGACAGAGATGAACACTGAAGCTTTCTTT. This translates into CASSVTTEMNTEAFF.

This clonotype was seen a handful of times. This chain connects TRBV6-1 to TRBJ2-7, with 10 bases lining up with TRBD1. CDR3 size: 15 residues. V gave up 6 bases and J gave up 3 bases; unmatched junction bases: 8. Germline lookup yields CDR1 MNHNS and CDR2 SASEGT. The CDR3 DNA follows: TGTGCCAGCAGGATACCGGGACAGGGGAACTACGAGCAGTACTTC. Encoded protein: CASRIPGQGNYEQYF.

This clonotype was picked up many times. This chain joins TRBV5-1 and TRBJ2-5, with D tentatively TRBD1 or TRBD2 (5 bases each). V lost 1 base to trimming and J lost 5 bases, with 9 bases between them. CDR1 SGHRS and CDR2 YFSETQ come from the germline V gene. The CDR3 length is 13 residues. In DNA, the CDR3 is TGCGCCAGCAGCTTGTTCGGGGCGGAGACCCAGTACTTC. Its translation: CASSLFGAETQYF.

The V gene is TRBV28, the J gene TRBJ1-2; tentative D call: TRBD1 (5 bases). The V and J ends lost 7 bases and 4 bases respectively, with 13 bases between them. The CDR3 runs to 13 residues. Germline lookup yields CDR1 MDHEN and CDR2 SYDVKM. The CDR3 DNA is TGTGCCAGCACCGCCCGCGGGACCTATGGCTACACCTTC. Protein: CASTARGTYGYTF.

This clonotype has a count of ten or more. The CDR3 spells CASRDRGQGTNEQYF. CDR3 nucleotides: TGCGCCAGTAGGGACCGAGGACAGGGGACCAACGAGCAGTACTTC. The chain employs TRBV5-1 and TRBJ2-7; 9 positions match TRBD1. CDR3 length: 15 amino acids. Germline CDR1 SGHRS, CDR2 YFSETQ. V lost 8 bases, J lost 5 bases, and 14 bases stayed unmatched.

CDR3 region: CASSPSRAGAPETQYF. CDR3 DNA sequence: TGTGCCAGCAGTCCCAGTCGGGCGGGAGCTCCGGAGACCCAGTACTTC. The V call is TRBV12-3 or TRBV12-4, the J call TRBJ2-5; 7 bases are a match to TRBD2. V was clipped by 5 bases and J by 5 bases; unmatched bases: 14. The CDR3 runs 16 residues.

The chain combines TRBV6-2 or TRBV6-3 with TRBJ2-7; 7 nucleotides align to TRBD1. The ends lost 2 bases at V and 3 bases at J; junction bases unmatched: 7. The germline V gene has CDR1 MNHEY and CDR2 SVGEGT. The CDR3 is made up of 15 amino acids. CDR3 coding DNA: TGTGCCAGCAGTTACCGGGACAGTTATAACTACGAGCAGTACTTC. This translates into CASSYRDSYNYEQYF.

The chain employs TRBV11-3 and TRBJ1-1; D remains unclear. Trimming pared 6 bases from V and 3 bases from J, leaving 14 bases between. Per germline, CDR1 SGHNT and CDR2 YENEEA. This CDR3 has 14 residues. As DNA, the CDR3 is TGTGCCAGCAGTTTATGGCTAGGAGACACTGAAGCTTTCTTT. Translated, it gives CASSLWLGDTEAFF.

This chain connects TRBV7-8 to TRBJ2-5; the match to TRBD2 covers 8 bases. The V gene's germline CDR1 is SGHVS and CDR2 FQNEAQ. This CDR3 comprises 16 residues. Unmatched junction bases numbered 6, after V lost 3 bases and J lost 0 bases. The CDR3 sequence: CASSLFYSGNQETQYF. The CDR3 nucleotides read TGTGCCAGCAGCTTGTTCTATAGCGGGAACCAAGAGACCCAGTACTTC.

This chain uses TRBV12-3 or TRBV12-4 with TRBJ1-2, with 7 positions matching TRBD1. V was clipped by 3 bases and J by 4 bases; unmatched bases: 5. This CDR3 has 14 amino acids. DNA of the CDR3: TGTGCCAGCAGTTTTGACAGGGAAGGCTATGGCTACACCTTC. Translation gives CASSFDREGYGYTF.

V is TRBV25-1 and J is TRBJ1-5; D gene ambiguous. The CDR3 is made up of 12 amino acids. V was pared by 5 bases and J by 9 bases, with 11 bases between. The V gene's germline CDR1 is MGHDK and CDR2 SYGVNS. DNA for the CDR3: TGTGCCAGCAGTAATTTTTTGCGGCCCCAGCATTTT. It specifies CASSNFLRPQHF.

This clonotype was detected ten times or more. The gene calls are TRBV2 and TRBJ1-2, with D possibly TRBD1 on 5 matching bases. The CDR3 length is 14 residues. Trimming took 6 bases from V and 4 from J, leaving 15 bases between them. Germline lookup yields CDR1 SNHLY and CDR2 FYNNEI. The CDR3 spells CASSDRHPIYGYTF. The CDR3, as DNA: TGTGCCAGCAGCGACAGACACCCCATCTATGGCTACACCTTC.

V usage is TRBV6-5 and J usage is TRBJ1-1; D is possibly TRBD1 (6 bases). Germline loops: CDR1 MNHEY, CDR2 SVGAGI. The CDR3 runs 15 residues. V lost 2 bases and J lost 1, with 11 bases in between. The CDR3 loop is CASSYQTGANTEAFF. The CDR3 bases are TGTGCCAGCAGTTACCAGACAGGCGCGAACACTGAAGCTTTCTTT.

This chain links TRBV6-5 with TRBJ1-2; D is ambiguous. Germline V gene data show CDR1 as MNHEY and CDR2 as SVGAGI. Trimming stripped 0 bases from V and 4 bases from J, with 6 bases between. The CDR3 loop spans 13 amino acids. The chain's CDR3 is CASSYSSPYGYTF. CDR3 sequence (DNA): TGTGCCAGCAGTTACTCGAGTCCCTATGGCTACACCTTC.

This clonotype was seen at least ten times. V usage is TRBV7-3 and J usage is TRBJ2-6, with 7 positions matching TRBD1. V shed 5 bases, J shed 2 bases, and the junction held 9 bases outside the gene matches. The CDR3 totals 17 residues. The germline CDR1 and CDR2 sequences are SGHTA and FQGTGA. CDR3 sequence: CASSPRGQGAGANVLTF. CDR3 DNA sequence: TGTGCCAGCAGCCCAAGAGGGCAGGGGGCTGGGGCCAACGTCCTGACTTTC.

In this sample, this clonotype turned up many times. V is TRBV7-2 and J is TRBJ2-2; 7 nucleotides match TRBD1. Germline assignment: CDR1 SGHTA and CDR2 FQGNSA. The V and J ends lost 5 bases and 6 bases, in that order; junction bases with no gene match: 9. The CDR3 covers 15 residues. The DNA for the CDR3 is TGTGCCAGCAGCCCAAGGCCCCAGGGGGCCGGGGAGCTGTTTTTT. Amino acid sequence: CASSPRPQGAGELFF.

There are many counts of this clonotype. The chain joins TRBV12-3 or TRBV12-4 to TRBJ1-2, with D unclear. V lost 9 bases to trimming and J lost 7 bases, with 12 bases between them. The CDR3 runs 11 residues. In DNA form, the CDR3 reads TGTGCCAGTTGGCTCCCTACTGGCTACACCTTC. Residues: CASWLPTGYTF.

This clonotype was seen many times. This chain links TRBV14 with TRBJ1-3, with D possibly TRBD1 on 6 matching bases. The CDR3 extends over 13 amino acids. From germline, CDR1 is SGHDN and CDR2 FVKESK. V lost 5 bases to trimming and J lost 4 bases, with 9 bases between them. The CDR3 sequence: CASSRTAGNTIYF. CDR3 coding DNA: TGTGCCAGCAGCAGGACAGCGGGAAACACCATATATTTT. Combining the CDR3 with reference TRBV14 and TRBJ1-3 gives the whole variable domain EAGVTQFPSHSVIEKGQTVTLRCDPISGHDNLYWYRRVMGKEIKFLLHFVKESKQDESGMPNNRFLAERTGGTYSTLKVQPAELEDSGVYFCASSRTAGNTIYFGEGSWLTVV.

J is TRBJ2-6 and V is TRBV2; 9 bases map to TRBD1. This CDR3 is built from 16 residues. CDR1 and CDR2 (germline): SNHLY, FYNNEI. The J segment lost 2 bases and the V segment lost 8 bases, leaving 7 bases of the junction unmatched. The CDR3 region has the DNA TGTGCCAGCTTGGGACAGGGAAAGGCTGGGGCCAACGTCCTGACTTTC. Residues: CASLGQGKAGANVLTF.

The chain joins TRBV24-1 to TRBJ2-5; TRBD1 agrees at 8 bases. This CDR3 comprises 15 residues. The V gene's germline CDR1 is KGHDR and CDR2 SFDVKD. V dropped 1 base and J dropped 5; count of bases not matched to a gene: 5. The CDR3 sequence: CATSDFGTGGETQYF. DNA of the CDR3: TGTGCCACCAGTGATTTTGGGACAGGTGGGGAGACCCAGTACTTC.

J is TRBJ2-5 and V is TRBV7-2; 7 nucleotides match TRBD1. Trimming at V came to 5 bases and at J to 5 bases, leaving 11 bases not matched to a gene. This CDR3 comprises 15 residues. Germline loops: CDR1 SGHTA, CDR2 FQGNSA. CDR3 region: CASSLLAQGQETQYF. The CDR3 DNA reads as TGTGCCAGCAGCCTACTGGCACAGGGGCAGGAGACCCAGTACTTC.

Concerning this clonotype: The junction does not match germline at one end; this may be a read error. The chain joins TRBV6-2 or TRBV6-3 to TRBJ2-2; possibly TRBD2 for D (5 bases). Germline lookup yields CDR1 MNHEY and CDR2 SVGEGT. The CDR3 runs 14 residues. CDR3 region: CASSYSSDTGELSF. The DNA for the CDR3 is TGTGCCAGCAGTTACTCTAGCGACACCGGGGAGCTGTCTTTT.

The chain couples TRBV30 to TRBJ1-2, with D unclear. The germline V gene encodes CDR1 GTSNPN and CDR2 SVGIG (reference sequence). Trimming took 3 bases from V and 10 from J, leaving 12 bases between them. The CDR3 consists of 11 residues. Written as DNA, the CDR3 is TGTGCCTGGAGCCAGAGGAGTAACTACACCTTC. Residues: CAWSQRSNYTF.

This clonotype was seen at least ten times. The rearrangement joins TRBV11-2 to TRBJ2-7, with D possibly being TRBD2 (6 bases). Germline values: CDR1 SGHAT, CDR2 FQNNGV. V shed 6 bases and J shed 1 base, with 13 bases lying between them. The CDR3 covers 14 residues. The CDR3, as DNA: TGTGCCAGCAGGCGGGACCTGACGTCCTACGAGCAGTACTTC. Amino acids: CASRRDLTSYEQYF.

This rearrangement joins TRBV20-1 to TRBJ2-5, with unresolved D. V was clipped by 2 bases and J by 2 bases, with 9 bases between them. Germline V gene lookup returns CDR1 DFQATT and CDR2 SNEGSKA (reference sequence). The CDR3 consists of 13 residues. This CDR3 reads CSARMDRQETQYF. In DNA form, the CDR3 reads TGCAGTGCTAGAATGGACCGTCAAGAGACCCAGTACTTC.

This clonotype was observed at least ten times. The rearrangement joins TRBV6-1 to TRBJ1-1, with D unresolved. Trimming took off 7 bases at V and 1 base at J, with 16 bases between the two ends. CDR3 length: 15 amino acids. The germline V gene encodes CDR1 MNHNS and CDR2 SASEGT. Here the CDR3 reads CASTPGAGGNTEAFF. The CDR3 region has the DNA TGTGCCAGCACCCCCGGAGCAGGTGGGAACACTGAAGCTTTCTTT.

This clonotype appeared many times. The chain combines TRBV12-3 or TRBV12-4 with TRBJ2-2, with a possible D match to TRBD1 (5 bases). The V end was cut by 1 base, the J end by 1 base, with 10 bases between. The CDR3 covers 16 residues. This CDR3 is CASSLDPGWNTGELFF. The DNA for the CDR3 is TGTGCCAGCAGTTTAGATCCAGGGTGGAACACCGGGGAGCTGTTTTTT.

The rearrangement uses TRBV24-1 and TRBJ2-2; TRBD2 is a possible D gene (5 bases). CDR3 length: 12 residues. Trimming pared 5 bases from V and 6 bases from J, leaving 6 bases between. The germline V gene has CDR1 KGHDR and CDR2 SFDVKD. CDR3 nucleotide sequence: TGTGCCACCAGTGTGAGGGCCGGGGAGCTGTTTTTT. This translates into CATSVRAGELFF.

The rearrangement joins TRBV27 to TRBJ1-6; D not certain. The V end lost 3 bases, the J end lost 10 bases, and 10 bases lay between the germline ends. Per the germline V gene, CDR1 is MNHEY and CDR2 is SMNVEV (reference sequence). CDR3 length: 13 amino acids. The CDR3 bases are TGTGCCAGCAGTTTGCACCAACTGTCACCCCTCCACTTT. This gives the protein CASSLHQLSPLHF.